The sequence of this T cell receptor beta chain was determined in a study of T cells after yellow fever vaccination. CDR3 length: 17 residues. Unmatched junction bases numbered 10, after V lost 3 bases and J lost 0 bases. Looked up from germline, CDR1 is SGHRS and CDR2 is YFSETQ. Study outcomes and limitations: It was a small share of clonotypes that appeared in both CD4 and CD8 compartments. Primary-vaccination clones mostly resurfaced post-booster (more than 95% CD4, about 87% CD8). Peaking faster, on day 5 versus 15, the secondary response was nonetheless weaker.

As regards this clonotype: The target antigen is unknown.

Production of TCR cDNA was by 5'RACE template switching, which also added a universal primer site and UMIs. TCRdb reanalysed the 5' RACE reads using MiXCR and keeps one entry per CDR3 protein. The sample holds fewer than 350,000 distinct CDR3 sequences, approximately 4.5% seen once. This chain uses TRBV5-1 with TRBJ2-5; 8 nucleotides align to TRBD1. This specimen was PBMCs, taken 15 days after the yellow fever booster vaccination. The source is a man in his late teens or twenties who received the YFV17D yellow fever vaccine. The DNA of the CDR3 is TGCGCCAGCAGCTCTTGGATCGACAGGGGTCACCAAGAGACCCAGTACTTC. Its translation is CASSSWIDRGHQETQYF.